This TCR beta chain appears in the sequencing data of a study of CD8 T cells in ankylosing spondylitis. In the case of this clonotype: Its antigen is still unknown.

Findings and caveats of the study: Some motif variants were previously reported in reactive arthritis synovial fluid and blood. It appeared that ankylosing spondylitis blood was characterized by a TCR beta motif of fewer than 10 highly homologous variants.

Germline-derived CDR1 and CDR2 are ENHRY and SYGVKD. The CDR3 consists of 14 residues. Trimming removed 7 bases at V and 0 bases at J, with 11 bases between. Quantitative 5'-RACE was performed with molecular barcodes, and it yielded the TCR beta libraries. Using its own MiXCR run on the 5' RACE reads, TCRdb lists one record per CDR3 protein. Among about 800,000 distinct CDR3 sequences listed, 10% to 15% were seen once. The chain employs TRBV10-3 and TRBJ2-3; no clear D gene. The receptor comes from a male donor with ankylosing spondylitis. Source material: blood, either unsorted or a sorted T cell fraction (not recorded which). CDR3 sequence: CAIMGSTSTDTQYF. The CDR3 region has the DNA TGTGCCATCATGGGCAGTACTAGCACAGATACGCAGTATTTT.